This T cell receptor (beta chain) originates from a study of shared clonotypes between healthy human individuals (dated by TCRdb to 2018 to 2021). Describing the broader study: Three men and a couple of women, aged 18 to 49 years, made up the cohort. For each donor, CD4 naive and CD4 memory were each given three plates, CD8 naive was given two plates, and CD8 memory was given one plate. To estimate repertoire size and how much clonotypes are shared between individuals, the study performed deep sequencing of blood TCR repertoires from roughly five healthy adults. To increase sequencing depth and limit assay-specific biases, TCR repertoire library preparation and sequencing were carried out by different laboratories using diverse techniques. Between about 0.85 and 9.5 billion PBMCs per donor were obtained by leukapheresis. What the authors observed across the whole study: Even with the large sequencing depth, rarefaction of the sorted-subset datasets indicated that sequencing was incomplete. Estimated clonotype richness was generally larger for naive than for memory subsets. Sampling was restricted to blood, and TCR repertoires in tissue are likely to differ from TCR repertoires in blood. Based on pairwise subsampling, the degree of clonotype sharing among donors was expected to be affected by sequencing depth. The genetic and exposure-history diversity represented was limited by the small number of donors. Sharing across a few donors was observed for about 5% of naive CD4, over 3% of naive CD8, about 2.3% of memory CD4, and around 0.4% of memory CD8 clonotypes. Compared with non-shared clonotypes, the clonotypes found in all four sorted-subset donors had higher generation probabilities.

Using the deep immunoSEQ assay, multiplex PCR amplified TCR CDR3 regions from genomic DNA. For each cell subset, the extracted genomic DNA was distributed evenly across all wells of several immunoSEQ 96-well plates, and each plate served as one replicate. Each replicate PCR for sorted subsets received roughly 0.2 ug genomic DNA, equal to about 29,000 T cell genomes. Purified libraries were measured with a Qubit 3.0 fluorometer, size-checked on a Bioanalyzer 2100, and measured again with the KAPA Library Quantification kit. A separate single-read 150-cycle Illumina NextSeq 550 flow cell was used to sequence each immunoSEQ 96-well plate. Per the authors' processing: Because only junctional sequences without quality scores were contained in the immunoSEQ output, filtering matching that applied to full-length reads could not be performed. Sequences were annotated with PyIR, a Python wrapper for IgBLAST v1.9, using IMGT germline references to assign V/J genes and CDR3. Any read was removed if the V/J assignment was weak (E-value above 1e-6), the CDR3 was missing, or the read contained stop codons, out-of-frame junctions, or ambiguous translated residues. V3J clonotypes were defined as sequences sharing the same inferred V gene, J gene, and CDR3 amino acid sequence. Percentage overlap between repertoires was calculated by dividing the number of shared unique clonotypes by the size of the smaller repertoire. Richness of each repertoire was evaluated using RTK rarefaction, the Chao1 estimator, and Recon v2.1 estimates of unobserved clonotypes. Generation probabilities for all TCRbeta clonotypes obtained by the gDNA method from a handful of donors were computed using OLGA. Imported from immuneACCESS, the table was reduced by TCRdb to in-frame sequences with V and J called. These copies leave out some clones; in studies compared against another copy, an unresolved V gene accounts for under half, and the cause of the remainder is not known. For V, J and clone size, that table is used; D and trimming come from the DNA. This sample gives 2.5 million or so clones in total; over 85% of them show up just once. Of the sample, around 0.15% is held by the ten largest clones.

Healthy HIV-negative adults with no recently reported acute infections or vaccinations were included as donors. Every donor was a Caucasian adult residing in Nashville, Tennessee, USA. CD4+ T cells were enriched by magnetic negative selection, after which naive cells were positively selected on CD45RA and the negative fraction was taken as the memory subset. Blood was collected by leukapheresis, and PBMCs were isolated by Ficoll-Histopaque density gradient centrifugation and then cryopreserved in liquid nitrogen vapor phase. Purity and quantity of every magnetically sorted T cell population were checked by analytical flow cytometry. From each sorted fraction, genomic DNA was isolated and quantified by UV absorbance on a Nanodrop 2000c. Concerning this clone itself: Its antigen is not yet known. Base qualities are not recorded, but no much larger clone differs from it by a single base.

Relative to germline, V is 10 bases shorter and J is 5 bases shorter, with 8 bases between their ends. As encoded in the germline V gene, CDR1 is KGHSH while CDR2 is LQKENI. The CDR3 starts with the cysteine, ends with the phenylalanine, and has 11 residues. Only CDR3 DNA remains: 33 bases, in frame from the first base. The sequencing sample was made of naive CD4+ T cells sorted from blood. Reading the label with the study, this specimen's cell subset or site is: CD45RA+ positively selected. The rearrangement joined TRBV18 to TRBJ2-2, with no confidently assigned D gene. This TCR derives from a young man in good health. The DNA sequence is given as TGTGCCACCGCGCAGACCGGGGAGCTGTTTTTT. Translated, this is CATAQTGELFF.